Given below is one T cell receptor (beta chain) in context. This entry belongs to a study of early T cells in non-severe SARS-CoV-2 infection. Across the study: Bulk RNA isolated from unsorted whole blood underwent sequencing; chains were not paired.

Individual cDNA molecules were tagged with unique molecular identifiers, the study reported. TCRdb reprocessed the 5' RACE reads with MiXCR, giving one entry per CDR3 protein. The sample carries tens of thousands of distinct CDR3 sequences, approximately 10% recorded once. The material sequenced was whole blood. The TCR sequence derives from an adult who was a healthcare worker with PCR-confirmed SARS-CoV-2 infection or an uninfected control (not recorded which).

The CDR3 loop is CASSAMPGTEQFF. The CDR3 DNA is TGTGCCAGCAGCGCGATGCCCGGGACAGAGCAGTTCTTC. This chain joins TRBV6-4 and TRBJ2-1; TRBD1 might be the D (6 bases). This CDR3 has 13 amino acids. Trimming left V 6 bases short and J 10 bases short, with 16 bases between. Germline lookup yields CDR1 MRHNA and CDR2 SNTAGT.